This TCR beta chain originates from a study of T-cell memory formation after mild COVID-19. Whole-study context: Largely, TCR clusters stayed within a single donor.

Using its own MiXCR run on the 5' RACE reads, TCRdb lists one record per CDR3 protein. The top ten hold approximately 23% of the sample, which has a few hundred thousand distinct CDR3 sequences, approximately 8.4% seen once. Unmatched junction bases numbered 4, after V lost 5 bases and J lost 2 bases. In germline, CDR1 is SGHTA, CDR2 FQGNSA. There are 16 residues in the CDR3. The chain is built from TRBV7-2 and TRBJ2-3; 13 bases map to TRBD2. The clonotype originates from a man aged 18-30 years who had mild COVID-19 (a few samples of this study predate the infection). Cell type and time point are not known. The source material was PBMCs or a T cell subset sorted from them (not recorded which). The CDR3 sequence: CASSLGLAGVTDTQYF. CDR3 in DNA: TGTGCCAGCAGCCTCGGACTAGCGGGGGTCACAGATACGCAGTATTTT.